This T cell receptor beta chain was identified in a study of long-term antiretroviral therapy in people with HIV (dated by TCRdb to 2021 to 2024). Background on the whole study: The earliest samples were collected approximately a decade before the 2015 WHO recommendation for immediate ART, a period when ART was typically delayed until CD4 counts fell. Whether ART initiation and durable HIV suppression were associated with changes in peripheral blood TRB repertoire composition and diversity was tested in a retrospective serial study. A total of fewer than 200 cryopreserved PBMC samples were contributed to the cohort by 30 adults with confirmed HIV infection, with samples collected serially over a mean of approximately 6 years (range 1-12). Among the 30 to 35 participants with HIV, about a dozen were female. No cross-contamination during QIAcube processing turned up in test extractions that ran a monoclonal T-cell line alongside around 34 polyclonal samples.

The immunoSEQ hsTCRB v3.0 assay was used at survey level resolution for TRB variable region sequencing. TRB sequencing targeted a depth of about 40,000-55,000 T-cell genomes per sample. Pooled TRB libraries were sequenced on an Illumina MiSeq with a v3 150-cycle kit. The authors' analysis ran thus. Repertoire analysis was performed in R inside a reproducible Nextflow workflow that covered QC, data transformation and analysis. Custom analyses were implemented in LymphoSeq2, an R package for AIRR-Seq data exploration. A handful of samples that produced fewer than 5000 total TRB sequences were removed, so 200 or so HIV repertoires were analyzed. Among the roughly 200 retained HIV repertoires, 59 were collected before ART initiation and some 130 after ART initiation. Repertoires were downsampled to 5000 TRB nucleotide sequences, with summary statistics averaged over 100 downsampling iterations. TRB sequences were retained for analysis only if CDR3 regions of at least seven amino acids were present. Diversity was measured with a Shannon entropy-derived clonality score and the Gini coefficient. In repertoire networks, the top 5000 CDR3 amino acid sequences were linked whenever an edit distance of one separated two sequences. Antigen specificity groups and MHC restriction were predicted for TRB CDR3 amino acid sequences with GLIPH2. To flag known CMV, EBV, HIV or tissue antigen associations, CDR3 amino acid sequences were matched against VDJdb and McPAS-TCR. Pre-ART, post-ART and control groups were compared with Wilcoxon signed-rank tests and Holm-Bonferroni correction. Sourced from immuneACCESS, this table was stored by TCRdb with only in-frame sequences that have V and J called. A share of the clones is absent; for the studies checked, an unresolved V gene accounts for under half, and the remainder has no known explanation. For V, J and clone size, that table is used; D and trimming come from the DNA. The sample contains under 12,000 clones, less than 80% of them found a single time. The top ten constitute around a fifth of the sample.

To be included, a participant needed at least one PBMC sample from before ART initiation plus at least two post-ART samples. Every participant with HIV received treatment in the United States of America. Before DNA extraction, cryopreserved samples of roughly 0.95-10 million PBMC were thawed and washed. At the time of the earliest PBMC sample, participants with HIV were aged between about 23 and 54 years. Per participant, PBMC samples came from 1-4 timepoints prior to ART initiation and 2-8 timepoints following ART initiation, for a median of 7 samples. For every participant, serial HIV viral load, CD4+ T-cell count, ART history and demographic data were obtained. Genomic DNA was extracted from unsorted PBMC with a Qiagen kit on a QIAcube, with processing performed in batches of 12 samples. This clone was observed a handful of times. Its target antigen remains unknown. Base-call qualities are not available, and no considerably larger clone is one nucleotide away.

Findings and caveats that apply to the study as a whole: Compared with controls, HIV repertoires had narrower CDR3 length ranges, and the network structure pointed to an antigen-experienced repertoire that shifted only slightly toward naive after ART. Because cell numbers in pre-ART samples were limited, unsorted PBMC were profiled instead of sorted CD4+ and CD8+ T cells. Expanded TRB clones identified before ART initiation dominated the repertoire across all time points, though the dominance fluctuated and decreased in many PLHIV after ART. Limited PBMC availability meant only the TCR beta chain was sequenced, without alpha chain pairing. Starting ART was linked to a significant rise in TRB diversity, yet even after long-term ART the diversity remained significantly lower than in transplant donor controls. Inferences about post-ART repertoire changes are limited because no data were available on ART adherence, viral resistance or therapy changes. The samples were dated from about 2003 to 2017, and the ART regimens that were used may be less effective than current ART regimens.

This clonotype originated in a man aged 30-40 years with HIV. The starting material was unsorted PBMCs, obtained at the start of antiretroviral therapy, before treatment.

The CDR3 in this case is CAWDSGQGFCQPQHF. The DNA reads as follows: TGTGCCTGGGACTCGGGACAGGGGTTCTGTCAGCCCCAGCATTTT. The rearrangement joined TRBV30 to TRBJ1-5; 10 bases in between match TRBD1. Including cysteine and phenylalanine, the CDR3 has 15 amino acids. Of all the DNA, just the CDR3 is kept, 45 bases in frame from base 1. At the junction V is shortened by 5 bases and J by 6 bases; bases outside the gene matches: 10. According to the germline V gene (reference sequence), CDR1 reads GTSNPN and CDR2 reads SVGIG. The variable domain in full, with residues beyond the CDR3 obtained from the reference TRBV30 and TRBJ1-5 genes, is SQTIHQWPATLVQPVGSPLSLECTVEGTSNPNLYWYRQAAGRGLQLLFYSVGIGQISSEVPQNLSASRPQDRQFILSSKKLLLSDSGFYLCAWDSGQGFCQPQHFGDGTRLSIL.